The source of this T cell receptor beta chain is a study of T cell responses to AZD1222 COVID-19 vaccine. Germline CDR1 and CDR2: MDHEN and SYDVKM. V was trimmed by 7 bases and J by 4 bases, leaving 14 bases between them. The CDR3 runs to 13 residues. Some clones are missing from TCRdb's copy, which holds only in-frame ones; the method was immunoSEQ multiplex PCR. The profile shows more than 110,000 clones, 75% to 95% of them singletons. The origin of this receptor is an adult in good health. Specimen: peripheral blood, collected on day 0 of AZD1222 vaccination. V is TRBV28 and J is TRBJ2-7; D gene uncertain. CDR3 bases: TGTGCCAGCACCGACCCAAGCAGTTACGAGCAGTACTTC. This codes for CASTDPSSYEQYF.